What follows describes a single TCR beta chain. This table comes from immunoSEQ multiplex PCR, and its TCRdb copy is limited to in-frame clones, with some not included. The sample yields some 140,000 clones, less than 80% seen once. The data were taken from a study of blood T cell repertoires in COVID-19. Study summary: Sample material is recorded as cDNA or gDNA derived from T cells, B-cell-depleted T cells, or PBMCs.

Germline-derived CDR1 and CDR2 are MDHEN and SYDVKM. CDR3 size: 16 residues. V was shortened by 6 bases and J by 3 bases, with 21 bases between the two germline ends. Input material: peripheral blood. The TCR was taken from a man aged 60-69 years with acute or convalescent COVID-19. The rearrangement joins TRBV28 to TRBJ2-7, with a possible D match to TRBD1 (6 bases). The CDR3 bases are TGTGCCAGCAGCTTAGGTGGTGGGGGACACCACTACGAGCAGTACTTC. As protein: CASSLGGGGHHYEQYF.